Each of the 25 T cell receptor beta chains below was sequenced from the same sample in a study of cytomegalovirus exposure and HLA in healthy donors. Produced via immunoSEQ multiplex PCR; TCRdb's table is partial and in-frame only. The sample holds over 150,000 clones, just over 85% seen once. What was sequenced was PBMCs. These receptors originate from a human donor in good health.

The rearrangement links TRBV12-5 to TRBJ1-2; perhaps TRBD1 as D (6 bases). The V end was cut by 6 bases, the J end by 8 bases, with 19 bases between. This CDR3 has 14 amino acids. CDR1 and CDR2 (germline): LGHNT, FRNRAP. DNA of the CDR3: TGTGCTAGTGGCCCAGTCACAGGGATGGGCGGCTACACCTTC. Protein sequence: CASGPVTGMGGYTF.

V gene TRBV6-6 combines with J gene TRBJ2-3, with 13 bases matching TRBD2. This CDR3 spans 16 amino acids. The V gene's germline CDR1 is MNHNY and CDR2 SVGAGI (reference sequence). V shed 2 bases and J 4 bases; nucleotides not matched to a gene: 3. CDR3 coding DNA: TGTGCCAGCAGTTACGGACTAGCGGGAGTAGCAGATACGCAGTATTTT. This codes for CASSYGLAGVADTQYF.

This chain links TRBV18 with TRBJ1-2, with D perhaps matching TRBD1 (6 bases). The CDR3 is made up of 14 amino acids. CDR1 and CDR2 from the germline V gene are KGHSH and LQKENI. Trimming pared 7 bases from V and 4 bases from J, leaving 16 bases between. CDR3 residues: CASLGTGSIYGYTF. CDR3 DNA sequence: TGTGCCAGCTTAGGAACAGGGTCGATCTATGGCTACACCTTC.

This chain links TRBV23-1 with TRBJ1-5; tentatively, D is TRBD1 (5 bases). Being an ORF, TRBV23-1 has a function that is uncertain. CDR3 length: 17 residues. Trimming removed 0 bases at V and 6 bases at J, with 18 bases between. The CDR3, as DNA: TGCGCCAGCAGTCAATCGGGCCAGGGATGGGGAGGTCAGCCCCAGCATTTT. Translating it yields CASSQSGQGWGGQPQHF.

The CDR3 region has the DNA TGTGCCAGCAGCTTGGTAGGGGGTGTAACCGGGGAGCTGTTTTTT. Amino acid sequence: CASSLVGGVTGELFF. This chain connects TRBV5-4 to TRBJ2-2; possible D gene TRBD1, 6 bases. Germline V gene data show CDR1 as SGHNT and CDR2 as YYREEE (reference sequence). V gave up 0 bases and J gave up 5 bases, with 11 bases separating them. CDR3 size: 15 residues.

The CDR3 region has the DNA TGTGCCATGGGACAGGGGAAGTACGAGCAGTACTTC. Translated, it gives CAMGQGKYEQYF. The gene calls are TRBV2 and TRBJ2-7, with 10 positions matching TRBD1. J was trimmed by 4 bases and V by 10 bases; bases with no gene match: 4. This CDR3 spans 12 amino acids. Germline CDR1 and CDR2: SNHLY and FYNNEI.

V gene TRBV5-1 combines with J gene TRBJ1-1; the match to TRBD1 covers 8 bases. Germline CDR1 and CDR2: SGHRS and YFSETQ. The CDR3 length is 12 residues. The ends lost 6 bases at V and 7 bases at J; junction bases unmatched: 5. Written as DNA, the CDR3 is TGCGCCAGCACCGCAGGGGGCAGTGAAGCTTTCTTT. Translated: CASTAGGSEAFF.

V and J are TRBV29-1 and TRBJ2-1; TRBD1 matches 10 bases. The CDR3 consists of 15 residues. The germline gives CDR1 SQVTM, CDR2 ANQGSEA. Trimming at V came to 4 bases and at J to 6 bases, leaving 9 bases not matched to a gene. The CDR3 DNA sequence: TGCAGCGTTGGCCCCCGGACAGGGGGGATCAATGAGCAGTTCTTC. It yields the protein CSVGPRTGGINEQFF.

In DNA form, the CDR3 reads TGTGCCAGCTCACCGAGCCTCGGAGAGACCCAGTACTTC. Protein sequence: CASSPSLGETQYF. The chain recombines TRBV18 with TRBJ2-5; unclear D gene. The germline V gene has CDR1 KGHSH and CDR2 LQKENI. The CDR3 contains 13 residues. Trimming cost V 3 bases and J 4 bases, with 9 bases left between them.

The gene calls are TRBV19 and TRBJ2-7, with 8 bases matching TRBD2. Germline CDR1 and CDR2: LNHDA and SQIVND (reference sequence). This CDR3 spans 19 amino acids. V gave up 6 bases and J gave up 0 bases; unmatched junction bases: 19. The CDR3 region has the DNA TGTGCCAGTAGGGAAAAAGCGGGAGCTTCGGCAAAAAACTCCTACGAGCAGTACTTC. Its protein is CASREKAGASAKNSYEQYF.

The V and J genes are TRBV4-3 and TRBJ1-1; 7 nucleotides align to TRBD1. This CDR3 comprises 17 residues. Germline-derived CDR1 and CDR2 are LGHNA and YSLEER. With 4 bases clipped from V and 3 bases from J, the junction kept 14 bases outside the gene matches. In nucleotides, the CDR3 is TGCGCCAGCAGCCGGGCACACGACAGGGTTGTCGACACTGAAGCTTTCTTT. It is translated as CASSRAHDRVVDTEAFF.

V usage is TRBV6-5 and J usage is TRBJ1-1; D is possibly TRBD1 (5 bases). Deletions cut 2 bases from V and 4 bases from J, with 5 bases between. Germline V gene lookup returns CDR1 MNHEY and CDR2 SVGAGI. The CDR3 has 12 amino acids. The CDR3 loop is CASSYGATEAFF. The CDR3 DNA reads TGTGCCAGCAGTTACGGGGCCACTGAAGCTTTCTTT.

The chain recombines TRBV13 with TRBJ1-1, with D perhaps matching TRBD1 (6 bases). This CDR3 spans 15 amino acids. Trimming cost V 2 bases and J 1 base, with 11 bases left between them. CDR1 and CDR2 from the germline V gene are PRHDT and FYEKMQ (reference sequence). CDR3 protein: CASSLTGQKNTEAFF. DNA for the CDR3: TGTGCCAGCAGCTTAACTGGACAGAAGAACACTGAAGCTTTCTTT.

A single count supports this clone. The V and J genes are TRBV28 and TRBJ1-5, with D unresolved. This CDR3 spans 13 amino acids. Trimming shortened V by 3 bases and J by 2 bases, and 5 bases separated the two germline ends. From germline, CDR1 is MDHEN and CDR2 SYDVKM. The CDR3 region has the DNA TGTGCCAGCAGTTTTTTCGGCAATCAGCCCCAGCATTTT. Protein sequence: CASSFFGNQPQHF.

The chain links TRBV7-9 to TRBJ2-2, with D possibly TRBD2 on 6 matching bases. CDR1 is SEHNR, CDR2 FQNEAQ, per germline (reference sequence). V lost 1 base and J lost 4, with 13 bases in between. The CDR3 extends over 16 amino acids. CDR3 amino acids: CASSLGPGAVTGELFF. CDR3 nucleotide sequence: TGTGCCAGCAGCTTAGGTCCGGGAGCGGTCACCGGGGAGCTGTTTTTT.

This clone was recorded once. The chain recombines TRBV6-5 with TRBJ2-7, with 10 bases aligning to TRBD2. V shed 0 bases and J 11 bases; nucleotides not matched to a gene: 4. Germline V gene lookup returns CDR1 MNHEY and CDR2 SVGAGI. CDR3 length: 13 amino acids. The chain's CDR3 is CASSYSASGGKYF. The CDR3 DNA reads TGTGCCAGCAGTTACTCGGCTAGCGGGGGAAAGTACTTC.

This clone was observed once. Here the CDR3 DNA reads TGCAGTGCTTCGGAGAAAAACATTCAGTACTTC. Residues: CSASEKNIQYF. The chain combines TRBV20-1 with TRBJ2-4, with D uncertain. V lost 5 bases, J lost 4 bases, and 6 bases lay in between. The CDR3 covers 11 residues. The germline V gene encodes CDR1 DFQATT and CDR2 SNEGSKA (reference sequence).

This clone appeared once. This chain links TRBV5-3 with TRBJ1-5, with 7 bases identical to TRBD1. TRBV5-3 counts as an open reading frame of uncertain function. The CDR3 covers 18 residues. V was pared by 1 base and J by 1 base, with 11 bases of the junction left unmatched. CDR3 sequence: CARSLMGQNLESNQPQHF. The CDR3 region has the DNA TGTGCCAGAAGCTTGATGGGACAGAACCTTGAGAGCAATCAGCCCCAGCATTTT.

This clone came up a few times. The chain employs TRBV4-1 and TRBJ1-5; D not resolved. The CDR3 runs 13 residues. Looked up from germline, CDR1 is MGHRA and CDR2 is YSYEKL. Trimming stripped 5 bases from V and 7 bases from J, with 12 bases between. CDR3 bases: TGCGCCAGCAGCGGTACAACATGGCAGCCCCAGCATTTT. Amino acid sequence: CASSGTTWQPQHF.

The chain carries TRBV27 and TRBJ1-5; 11 bases map to TRBD1. The J segment lost 7 bases and the V segment lost 5 bases, leaving 4 bases of the junction unmatched. Germline loops: CDR1 MNHEY, CDR2 SMNVEV (reference sequence). The CDR3 runs to 14 residues. Written as DNA, the CDR3 is TGTGCCAGCAGTCCAGGACAGGGGGCCCAGCCCCAGCATTTT. Translation gives CASSPGQGAQPQHF.

The genes are TRBV5-4 and TRBJ2-3; D might be TRBD2 (5 bases). CDR1 is SGHNT, CDR2 YYREEE, per germline (reference sequence). The CDR3 length is 14 residues. DNA for the CDR3: TGTGCAGGCGGGCACCGCGGAGGCGCAGATACGCAGTATTTT. It is translated as CAGGHRGGADTQYF.

The chain combines TRBV28 with TRBJ2-7; D is perhaps TRBD1 (5 bases). The germline V gene has CDR1 MDHEN and CDR2 SYDVKM. The ends were cut back, 3 bases at V and 4 bases at J, with 13 bases in the middle. CDR3 size: 14 residues. CDR3 nucleotide sequence: TGTGCCAGCAGTTTGGGGCAGGAAACTTACGAGCAGTACTTC. Its translation: CASSLGQETYEQYF.

The J gene is TRBJ2-2, the V gene TRBV7-9; 8 bases fit TRBD2. Trimming removed 2 bases from V and 3 bases from J; junction bases left unmatched: 5. The V gene's germline CDR1 is SEHNR and CDR2 FQNEAQ (reference sequence). The CDR3 has 16 amino acids. CDR3 in DNA: TGTGCCAGCAGCTTATGGGCGGGAGGTGACACCGGGGAGCTGTTTTTT. Its protein product is CASSLWAGGDTGELFF.

This clone was recorded a few times. The chain uses TRBV6-1 and TRBJ2-7; 8 bases are shared with TRBD1. The CDR3 has 15 residues. V lost 6 bases, J lost 1 base, and 8 bases stayed unmatched. The germline CDR1 and CDR2 sequences are MNHNS and SASEGT. CDR3 residues: CASSYEDRASYEQYF. The CDR3 DNA sequence: TGTGCCAGCAGCTACGAGGACAGGGCTTCCTACGAGCAGTACTTC.

The chain joins TRBV2 to TRBJ1-1; D remains unclear. Germline V CDR1 and CDR2: SNHLY, FYNNEI. V lost 0 bases and J 2 bases, leaving 7 bases between the germline ends. The CDR3 is made up of 14 amino acids. Here the CDR3 reads CASSEAEINTEAFF. In DNA, the CDR3 is TGTGCCAGCAGTGAAGCTGAGATCAACACTGAAGCTTTCTTT.